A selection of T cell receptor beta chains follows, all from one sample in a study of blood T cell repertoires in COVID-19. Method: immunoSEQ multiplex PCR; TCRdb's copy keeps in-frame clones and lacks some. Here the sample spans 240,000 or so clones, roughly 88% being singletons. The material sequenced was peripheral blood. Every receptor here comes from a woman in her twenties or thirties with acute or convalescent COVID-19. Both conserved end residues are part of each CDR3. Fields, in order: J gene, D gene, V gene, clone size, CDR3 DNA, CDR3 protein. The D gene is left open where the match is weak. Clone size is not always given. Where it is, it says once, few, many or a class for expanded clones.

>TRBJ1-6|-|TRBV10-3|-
TGTGCCATCAGTGAGGCGGGGGCGGGCATTTCACCCCTCCACTTT
CAISEAGAGISPLHF
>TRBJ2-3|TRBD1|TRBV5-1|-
TGCGCCAGCAGCTTGGAGGGGACAGGGATAGATACGCAGTATTTT
CASSLEGTGIDTQYF
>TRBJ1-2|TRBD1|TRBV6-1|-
TGTGCCAGCAGTGAGCCCGGGACAGGGAGACTAACTAACTATGGCTACACCTTC
CASSEPGTGRLTNYGYTF
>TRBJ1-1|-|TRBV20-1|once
TGCAGTGCTAGTTTCGGTAACACTGAAGCTTTCTTT
CSASFGNTEAFF
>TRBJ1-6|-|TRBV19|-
TGTGCCAGTACCTCTAAGACGGGGGTTAACAATTCACCCCTCCACTTT
CASTSKTGVNNSPLHF
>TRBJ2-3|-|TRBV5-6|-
TGTGCCAGCAGCATAACAGGGCGCACAGATACGCAGTATTTT
CASSITGRTDTQYF
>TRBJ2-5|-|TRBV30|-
TGTGCCTGGAGTCCCCCCGTAGAGACCCAGTACTTC
CAWSPPVETQYF
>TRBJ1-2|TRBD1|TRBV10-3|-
TGTGCCATCAGTGCGGGACAGGGAATTCATGGCTACACCTTC
CAISAGQGIHGYTF
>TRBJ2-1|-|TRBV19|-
TGTGCCAGTACTTACTCTCGCGGAAGCTCCTACAATGAGCAGTTCTTC
CASTYSRGSSYNEQFF
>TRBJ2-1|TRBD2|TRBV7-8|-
TGTGCCAGCAGCTTAGGGGATCGAGCGGGAGTTCCTGAGCAGTTCTTC
CASSLGDRAGVPEQFF
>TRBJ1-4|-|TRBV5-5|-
TGTGCCAGCAGCCCGGGATCGGCAGCTAATGAAAAACTGTTTTTT
CASSPGSAANEKLFF
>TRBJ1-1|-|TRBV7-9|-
TGTGCCAGCAGCTTAGTCGGGGAGAACACTGAAGCTTTCTTT
CASSLVGENTEAFF
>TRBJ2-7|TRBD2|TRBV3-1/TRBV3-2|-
TGTGCCAGCAGCCAACGGCGGGAGGTCGTGAACGAGCAGTACTTC
CASSQRREVVNEQYF
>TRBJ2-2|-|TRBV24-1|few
TGTGCCACCAGTGATCCAGGACAGTCCGGGGAGCTGTTTTTT
CATSDPGQSGELFF
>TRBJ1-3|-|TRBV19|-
TGTGCCAGTAGTATACAAGCGTTGGAAAACACCATATATTTT
CASSIQALENTIYF
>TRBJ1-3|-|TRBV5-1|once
TGCGCCAGCAGCCCCTCGGCGGTACGCTCTGGAAACACCATATATTTT
CASSPSAVRSGNTIYF
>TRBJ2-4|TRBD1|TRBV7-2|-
TGTGCCAGCAGCTTTCGACAGGGGCAGAACATTCAGTACTTC
CASSFRQGQNIQYF
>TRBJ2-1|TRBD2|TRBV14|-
TGTGCCAGCAGCCAAGGACTAGCGGGAGGGCCCATGGGCTCCTACAATGAGCAGTTCTTC
CASSQGLAGGPMGSYNEQFF
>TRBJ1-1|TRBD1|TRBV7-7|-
TGTGCCAGCAGCCCGACAGGGCGAGCTTGGATGAACACTGAAGCTTTCTTT
CASSPTGRAWMNTEAFF
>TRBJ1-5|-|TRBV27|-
TGTGCCAGCAGTTTAAGTGGACGCGGGTTCACAAGTTCTTTTGGCAATCAGCCCCAGCATTTT
CASSLSGRGFTSSFGNQPQHF
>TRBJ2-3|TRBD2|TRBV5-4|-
TGTGCCAGCAGCTTTCCTAGCGGGAAGACAGATACGCAGTATTTT
CASSFPSGKTDTQYF
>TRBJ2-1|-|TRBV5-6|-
TGTGCCAGCCGAATTCGGAGCGGCTCCTACAATGAGCAGTTCTTC
CASRIRSGSYNEQFF